These T cell receptor beta chains were read from a single sample in a study of shared clonotypes between healthy human individuals. Here immunoSEQ multiplex PCR was the method, and the copy in TCRdb shows in-frame clones only, minus some. This table has over a million clones, 98% appearing once. Sequences were obtained from naive CD4+ T cells sorted from blood. These receptors were taken from a young man in good health. Each CDR3 is given with its conserved first and last residue. Each record gives: clone size, D gene, V gene, J gene, CDR3 protein, CDR3 DNA. A D gene is named only where the DNA matches it firmly. Size tells how often a clone was seen (once, few, many) or the class of an expanded clone, and some rows leave it out.

.,.,TRBV29-1,TRBJ1-2,CSATGRSISYGYTF,TGCAGCGCCACGGGACGGTCCATCTCCTATGGCTACACCTTC
.,.,TRBV30,TRBJ1-2,CAWSLGLANYGYTF,TGTGCCTGGAGTCTTGGGTTGGCTAACTATGGCTACACCTTC
.,TRBD2,TRBV29-1,TRBJ2-5,CSVEVAGLETQYF,TGCAGCGTTGAGGTAGCGGGACTGGAGACCCAGTACTTC
.,TRBD1,TRBV30,TRBJ1-4,CAWSGIQGANEKLFF,TGTGCCTGGAGTGGTATTCAGGGGGCTAATGAAAAACTGTTTTTT
.,.,TRBV9,TRBJ2-7,CASSVAGTASDEQYF,TGTGCCAGCAGCGTAGCAGGCACAGCCAGCGACGAGCAGTACTTC
.,.,TRBV25-1,TRBJ1-2,CASRPRQAPGAGPHGYTF,TGTGCCAGCAGACCACGACAGGCACCCGGCGCGGGCCCACATGGCTACACCTTC
.,.,TRBV11-2,TRBJ2-7,CASRQTSGPLGREQYF,TGTGCCAGCAGGCAAACTTCCGGGCCCCTAGGCAGGGAGCAGTACTTC
once,.,TRBV6-5,TRBJ2-7,CASSRGDEQYF,TGTGCCAGCAGTAGGGGAGACGAGCAGTACTTC
.,TRBD1,TRBV6-4,TRBJ1-1,CASRDLRGQGAQAEAFF,TGTGCCAGCAGGGACCTCCGAGGGCAGGGGGCGCAGGCTGAAGCTTTCTTT
.,.,TRBV11-1,TRBJ2-3,CASSLEARTQYF,TGTGCCAGCAGCTTAGAGGCCAGAACGCAGTATTTT
once,.,TRBV5-5,TRBJ1-1,CASSLAGSLNTEAFF,TGTGCCAGCAGCCTGGCGGGGTCCCTAAACACTGAAGCTTTCTTT
.,.,TRBV7-2,TRBJ2-7,CASSGQGTDIYEQYF,TGTGCCAGCAGCGGTCAAGGGACGGATATCTACGAGCAGTACTTC
.,TRBD2,TRBV5-4,TRBJ2-3,CASSIRLAGVTDTQYF,TGTGCCAGCAGCATAAGACTAGCGGGAGTCACAGATACGCAGTATTTT
once,TRBD2,TRBV5-4,TRBJ2-7,CASSTPGTSGLPEQYF,TGTGCCAGCAGCACACCCGGGACTAGCGGGCTCCCCGAGCAGTACTTC
.,.,TRBV18,TRBJ2-7,CASSPPSSYEQYF,TGTGCCAGCTCACCACCGTCGAGCTACGAGCAGTACTTC
.,.,TRBV21-1,TRBJ2-2,CARGNSGELFF,TGTGCCAGGGGGAATTCCGGGGAGCTGTTTTTT
.,.,TRBV6-1,TRBJ2-3,CASSPMGDTQYF,TGTGCCAGCAGCCCGATGGGGGATACGCAGTATTTT
.,.,TRBV2,TRBJ1-2,CASSARQTTYGYTF,TGTGCCAGCAGCGCGAGACAGACTACCTATGGCTACACCTTC
.,TRBD1,TRBV28,TRBJ2-5,CASRPDRKRTQYF,TGTGCCAGCAGACCGGACAGGAAGAGGACCCAGTACTTC
.,.,TRBV5-1,TRBJ2-2,CVSSQSGPNTGELFF,TGCGTCAGCAGCCAGAGCGGGCCCAACACCGGGGAGCTGTTTTTT
.,TRBD1,TRBV15,TRBJ1-2,CATSRETGGSYGYTF,TGTGCCACCAGCAGAGAGACAGGGGGGTCCTATGGCTACACCTTC
.,TRBD1,TRBV5-1,TRBJ1-1,CASSLTGDTEAFF,TGCGCCAGCAGCCTGACAGGGGACACTGAAGCTTTCTTT
.,TRBD2,TRBV7-7,TRBJ2-5,CASSAAGTRPQETQYF,TGTGCCAGCAGCGCGGCCGGGACTAGGCCCCAAGAGACCCAGTACTTC
.,.,TRBV6-1,TRBJ2-7,CASLGGLSYEQYF,TGTGCCAGCCTGGGAGGCCTGAGCTACGAGCAGTACTTC
.,TRBD1,TRBV29-1,TRBJ2-3,CSVARDRGTDTQYF,TGCAGCGTTGCACGTGACAGGGGCACAGATACGCAGTATTTT
.,TRBD2,TRBV5-1,TRBJ2-7,CASSLGGLAGEQYF,TGCGCCAGCAGCTTGGGAGGACTAGCAGGCGAGCAGTACTTC
.,.,TRBV7-2,TRBJ2-1,CASSFRGNEQFF,TGTGCCAGCAGCTTTAGGGGTAATGAGCAGTTCTTC
once,TRBD1,TRBV5-4,TRBJ2-7,CASSTRTGASYEQYF,TGTGCCAGCAGCACTCGGACAGGTGCCTCCTACGAGCAGTACTTC
.,TRBD1,TRBV18,TRBJ2-7,CASSNGQGYSEQYF,TGTGCCAGCTCAAATGGACAGGGTTATAGCGAGCAGTACTTC
.,.,TRBV29-1,TRBJ1-5,CSVSLSNQPQHF,TGCAGCGTTTCCCTTAGCAATCAGCCCCAGCATTTT
.,.,TRBV5-6,TRBJ2-3,CASSLQGTDTQYF,TGTGCCAGCAGCTTGCAGGGTACAGATACGCAGTATTTT
.,.,TRBV6-1,TRBJ1-2,CASSGGAGRYGYTF,TGTGCCAGCAGTGGTGGGGCAGGGCGCTATGGCTACACCTTC
.,.,TRBV5-1,TRBJ2-2,CASSLTVANTGELFF,TGCGCCAGCAGCTTGACAGTCGCGAACACCGGGGAGCTGTTTTTT
.,.,TRBV19,TRBJ2-2,CASSVDSINTGELFF,TGTGCCAGTAGTGTGGACAGCATCAACACCGGGGAGCTGTTTTTT
few,.,TRBV6-1,TRBJ1-1,CASRLILGNTEAFF,TGTGCCAGCAGGCTTATCCTCGGAAACACTGAAGCTTTCTTT
.,TRBD2,TRBV10-1,TRBJ2-1,CASSESGGRVIGDEQFF,TGCGCCAGCAGTGAGTCGGGCGGGAGGGTAATCGGAGATGAGCAGTTCTTC
.,.,TRBV2,TRBJ2-4,CASSESLAKNIQYF,TGTGCCAGCAGTGAATCCTTAGCCAAAAACATTCAGTACTTC
once,TRBD1,TRBV7-2,TRBJ1-1,CASRLTGGTEAFF,TGTGCCAGCAGGCTTACAGGGGGCACTGAAGCTTTCTTT
.,TRBD2,TRBV7-9,TRBJ2-7,CASSPRLAGDYYEQYF,TGTGCCAGCAGCCCGCGGCTAGCGGGAGATTACTACGAGCAGTACTTC
.,.,TRBV28,TRBJ2-3,CASSYVRSSPDTDTQYF,TGTGCCAGCAGTTACGTTCGTAGTTCACCGGACACAGATACGCAGTATTTT